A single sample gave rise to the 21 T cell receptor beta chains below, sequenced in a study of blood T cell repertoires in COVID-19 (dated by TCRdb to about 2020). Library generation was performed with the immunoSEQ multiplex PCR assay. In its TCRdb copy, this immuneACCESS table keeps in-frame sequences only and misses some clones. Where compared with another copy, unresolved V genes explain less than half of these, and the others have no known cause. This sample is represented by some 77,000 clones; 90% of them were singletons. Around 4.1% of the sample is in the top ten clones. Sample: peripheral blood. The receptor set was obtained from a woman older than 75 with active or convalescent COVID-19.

CDR3 DNA sequence: TGTGCCAGCAGCTTAGGTGTGGAGGTTTACGAGCAGTACTTC. This gives the protein CASSLGVEVYEQYF. The rearrangement joins TRBV11-2 to TRBJ2-7, with a tentative D call TRBD2 (5 bases). This CDR3 is 14 amino acids long. Trimming stripped 1 base from V and 4 bases from J, with 11 bases between. Germline-derived CDR1 and CDR2 are SGHAT and FQNNGV.

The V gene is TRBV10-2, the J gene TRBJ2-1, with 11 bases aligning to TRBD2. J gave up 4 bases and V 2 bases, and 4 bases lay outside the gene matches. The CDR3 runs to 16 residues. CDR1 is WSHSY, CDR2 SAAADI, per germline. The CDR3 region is CASSEGGTSGYNEQFF. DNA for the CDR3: TGCGCCAGCAGTGAGGGCGGGACTAGCGGATACAATGAGCAGTTCTTC.

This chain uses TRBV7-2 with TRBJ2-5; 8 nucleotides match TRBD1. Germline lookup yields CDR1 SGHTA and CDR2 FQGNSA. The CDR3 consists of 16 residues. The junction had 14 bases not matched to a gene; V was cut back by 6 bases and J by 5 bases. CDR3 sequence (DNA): TGTGCCAGCAGTCGACCCCCAGGGGGCGTCGGGGAGACCCAGTACTTC. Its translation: CASSRPPGGVGETQYF.

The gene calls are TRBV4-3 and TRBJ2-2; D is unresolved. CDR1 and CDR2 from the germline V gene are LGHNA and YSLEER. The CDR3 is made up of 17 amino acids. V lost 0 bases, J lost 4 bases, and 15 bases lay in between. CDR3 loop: CASSQDVPPRSTGELFF. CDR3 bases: TGCGCCAGCAGCCAAGATGTTCCCCCCCGGAGCACCGGGGAGCTGTTTTTT.

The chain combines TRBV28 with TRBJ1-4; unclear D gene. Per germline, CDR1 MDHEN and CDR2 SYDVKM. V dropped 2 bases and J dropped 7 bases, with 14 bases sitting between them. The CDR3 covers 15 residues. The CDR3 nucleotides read TGTGCCAGCAGTTTAAGGGAGGGTTTAACTGAAAAACTGTTTTTT. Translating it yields CASSLREGLTEKLFF. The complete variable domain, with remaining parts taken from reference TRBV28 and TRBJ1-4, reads DVKVTQSSRYLVKRTGEKVFLECVQDMDHENMFWYRQDPGLGLRLIYFSYDVKMKEKGDIPEGYSVSREKKERFSLILESASTNQTSMYLCASSLREGLTEKLFFGSGTQLSVL.

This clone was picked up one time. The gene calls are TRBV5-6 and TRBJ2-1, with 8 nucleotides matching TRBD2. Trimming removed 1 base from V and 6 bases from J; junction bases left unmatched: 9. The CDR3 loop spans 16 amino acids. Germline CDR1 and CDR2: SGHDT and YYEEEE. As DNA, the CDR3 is TGTGCCAGCAGCTTGTTTTTGGCGGGAGGTGTCAATGAGCAGTTCTTC. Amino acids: CASSLFLAGGVNEQFF.

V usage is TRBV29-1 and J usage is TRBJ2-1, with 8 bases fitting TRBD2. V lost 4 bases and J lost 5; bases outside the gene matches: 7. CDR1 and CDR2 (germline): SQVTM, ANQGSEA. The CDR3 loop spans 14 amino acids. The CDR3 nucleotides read TGCAGCGTTGCCCGACTAGCGCGTGACAATGAGCAGTTCTTC. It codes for CSVARLARDNEQFF.

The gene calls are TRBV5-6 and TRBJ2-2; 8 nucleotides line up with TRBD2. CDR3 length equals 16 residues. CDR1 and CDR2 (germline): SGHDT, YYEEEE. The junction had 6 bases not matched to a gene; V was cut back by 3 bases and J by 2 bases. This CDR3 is CASSYRTSSNTGELFF. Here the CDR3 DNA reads TGTGCCAGCAGCTACCGGACTAGCAGCAACACCGGGGAGCTGTTTTTT.

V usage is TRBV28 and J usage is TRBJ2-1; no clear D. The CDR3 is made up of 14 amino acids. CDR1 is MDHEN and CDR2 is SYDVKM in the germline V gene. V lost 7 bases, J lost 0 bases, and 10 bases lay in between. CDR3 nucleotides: TGTGCCAGCACCCTTAGGAGCTCCTACAATGAGCAGTTCTTC. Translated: CASTLRSSYNEQFF. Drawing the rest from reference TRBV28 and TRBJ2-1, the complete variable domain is DVKVTQSSRYLVKRTGEKVFLECVQDMDHENMFWYRQDPGLGLRLIYFSYDVKMKEKGDIPEGYSVSREKKERFSLILESASTNQTSMYLCASTLRSSYNEQFFGPGTRLTVL.

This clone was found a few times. For the CDR3, the DNA is TGCGCCAGCAGCCGGGGACAGGGGGGCCGGAGTGAAAAACTGTTTTTT. Its translation: CASSRGQGGRSEKLFF. V gene TRBV4-1 combines with J gene TRBJ1-4; 11 bases are a match to TRBD1. In germline, CDR1 is MGHRA, CDR2 YSYEKL. The CDR3 sequence is 16 residues long. The junction had 8 bases not matched to a gene; V was cut back by 4 bases and J by 7 bases.

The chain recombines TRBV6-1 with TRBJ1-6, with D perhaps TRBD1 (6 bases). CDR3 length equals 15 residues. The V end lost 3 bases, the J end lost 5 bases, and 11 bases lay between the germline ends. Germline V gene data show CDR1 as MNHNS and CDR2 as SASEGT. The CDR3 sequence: CASSDRDTNNSPLHF. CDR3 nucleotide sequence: TGTGCCAGCAGTGACCGGGACACGAATAATTCACCCCTCCACTTT.

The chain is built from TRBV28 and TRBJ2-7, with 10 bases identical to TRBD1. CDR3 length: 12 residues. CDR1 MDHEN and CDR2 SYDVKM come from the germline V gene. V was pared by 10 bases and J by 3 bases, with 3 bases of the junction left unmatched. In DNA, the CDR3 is TGTGCCACCGGGACAGGGGTCTACGAGCAGTACTTC. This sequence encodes CATGTGVYEQYF.

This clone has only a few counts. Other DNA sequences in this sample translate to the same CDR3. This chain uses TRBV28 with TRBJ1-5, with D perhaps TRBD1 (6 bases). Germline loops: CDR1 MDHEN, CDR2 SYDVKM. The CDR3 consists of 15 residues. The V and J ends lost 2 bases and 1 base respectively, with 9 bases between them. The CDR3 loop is CASSLTGFSNQPQHF. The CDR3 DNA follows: TGTGCCAGCAGTTTAACAGGGTTCAGCAATCAGCCCCAGCATTTT.

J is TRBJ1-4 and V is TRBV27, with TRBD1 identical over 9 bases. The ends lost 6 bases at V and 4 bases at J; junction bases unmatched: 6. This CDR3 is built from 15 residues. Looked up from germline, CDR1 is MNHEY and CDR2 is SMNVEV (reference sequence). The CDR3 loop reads CASRPQGAYNEKLFF. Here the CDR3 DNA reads TGTGCCAGCAGACCACAGGGGGCTTATAATGAAAAACTGTTTTTT.

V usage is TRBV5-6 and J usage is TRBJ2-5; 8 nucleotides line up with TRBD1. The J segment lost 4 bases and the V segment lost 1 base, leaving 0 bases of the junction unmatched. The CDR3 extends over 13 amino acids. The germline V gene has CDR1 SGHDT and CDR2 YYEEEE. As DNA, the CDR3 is TGTGCCAGCAGCTTGCAGGGGGCAGAGACCCAGTACTTC. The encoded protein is CASSLQGAETQYF.

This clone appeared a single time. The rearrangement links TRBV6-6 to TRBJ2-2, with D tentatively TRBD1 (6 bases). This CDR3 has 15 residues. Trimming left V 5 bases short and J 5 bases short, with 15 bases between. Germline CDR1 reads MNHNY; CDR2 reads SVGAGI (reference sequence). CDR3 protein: CASSLTGMGTGELFF. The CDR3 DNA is TGTGCCAGCAGTCTCACAGGGATGGGGACCGGGGAGCTGTTTTTT.

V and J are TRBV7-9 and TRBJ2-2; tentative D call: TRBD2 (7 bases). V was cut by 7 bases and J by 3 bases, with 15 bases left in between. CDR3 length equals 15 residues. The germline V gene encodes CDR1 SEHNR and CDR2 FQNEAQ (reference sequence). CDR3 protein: CASTPQGGDTGELFF. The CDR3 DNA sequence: TGTGCCAGCACCCCACAAGGGGGGGACACCGGGGAGCTGTTTTTT. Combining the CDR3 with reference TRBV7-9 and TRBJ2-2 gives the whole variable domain DTGVSQNPRHKITKRGQNVTFRCDPISEHNRLYWYRQTLGQGPEFLTYFQNEAQLEKSRLLSDRFSAERPKGSFSTLEIQRTEQGDSAMYLCASTPQGGDTGELFFGEGSRLTVL.

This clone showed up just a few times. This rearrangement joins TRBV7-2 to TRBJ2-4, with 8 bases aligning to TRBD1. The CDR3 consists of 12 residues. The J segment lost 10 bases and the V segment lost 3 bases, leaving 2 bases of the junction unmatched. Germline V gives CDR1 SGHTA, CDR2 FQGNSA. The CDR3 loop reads CASSFTGGIQYF. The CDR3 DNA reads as TGTGCCAGCAGCTTTACAGGGGGAATTCAGTACTTC.

The CDR3 nucleotides read TGTGCCAGCCGACAGGCGGACTATGGCTACACCTTC. This sequence encodes CASRQADYGYTF. The gene calls are TRBV12-3 or TRBV12-4 and TRBJ1-2, with a tentative D call TRBD1 (6 bases). V shed 8 bases and J shed 3 bases, with 10 bases lying between them. There are 12 residues in the CDR3.

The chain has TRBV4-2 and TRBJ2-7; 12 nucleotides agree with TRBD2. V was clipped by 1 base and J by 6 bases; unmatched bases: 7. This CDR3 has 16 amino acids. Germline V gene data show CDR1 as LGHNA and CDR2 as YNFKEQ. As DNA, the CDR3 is TGTGCCAGCAGCCAAGCACTAGCGGGAGGCAGGGGCGAGCAGTACTTC. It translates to CASSQALAGGRGEQYF.

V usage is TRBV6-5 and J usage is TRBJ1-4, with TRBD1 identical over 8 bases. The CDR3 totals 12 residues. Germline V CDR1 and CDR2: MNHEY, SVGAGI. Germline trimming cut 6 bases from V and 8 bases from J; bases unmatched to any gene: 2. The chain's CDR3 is CASRTGVEKLFF. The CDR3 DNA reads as TGTGCCAGCAGGACAGGGGTAGAAAAACTGTTTTTT.